The clone carrying this T cell receptor (beta chain) showed up many times. Its specificity is not known. Germline CDR1 SGHRS, CDR2 YFSETQ. The CDR3 has 14 residues. After removal of 3 bases from V and 1 base from J, the junction contained 2 bases not matched to a gene. In the original workflow: Using the CDR3 differences seen across clinicopathological groups, the authors built a distant-metastasis classifier for papillary thyroid cancer, which was meant to discriminate distant-metastatic patients. TCRdb ran MiXCR on the PCR reads. The authors' filters were not applied to this entry. Here the sample spans fewer than 25,000 clones, more than 15% being singletons. This record comes from a study of metastatic and nonmetastatic thyroid tumors. Study-level background: It was across blood and tumor or nodule tissue from malignant and benign thyroid patients that repertoires were compared.

Regarding the study as a whole: Reportedly, malignant thyroid tumors had significantly higher TCR beta diversity than benign nodules, in blood and tumor.

Treatment of any kind had been given to no patient before thyroid surgery. Sequences were obtained from adjacent normal tissue. The V gene is TRBV5-1, the J gene TRBJ1-1; 8 bases map to TRBD1. This sequence was found in a male donor with papillary thyroid cancer or a benign thyroid nodule (not recorded which). Some clones in this sample may be carry-over from other donors' samples. CDR3 sequence: CASSSGTGNTEAFF. CDR3 DNA sequence: TGCGCCAGCAGCTCTGGGACAGGGAACACTGAAGCTTTCTTT. Combining the CDR3 with reference TRBV5-1 and TRBJ1-1 gives the whole variable domain KAGVTQTPRYLIKTRGQQVTLSCSPISGHRSVSWYQQTPGQGLQFLFEYFSETQRNKGNFPGRFSGRQFSNSRSEMNVSTLELGDSALYLCASSSGTGNTEAFFGQGTRLTVV.